The clone carrying this T cell receptor beta chain was observed a few times. Its antigen is not identified. These data originate in a study of monozygotic twins with cystic fibrosis. Whole-study findings and limits: Age, concordance and disease severity did not associate with shared CDR3 numbers. Co-twins had the most similar V usage for 13 of 16 pairs, J for 8.

CDR3 length equals 11 residues. Trimming took off 0 bases at V and 5 bases at J, with 4 bases between the two ends. Germline CDR1 reads DFQATT; CDR2 reads SNEGSKA (reference sequence). TCRdb keeps only in-frame clones here, not all; method: immunoSEQ multiplex PCR. Of around 36,000 clones listed, approximately 67% are singletons. Input material: blood. The sequence came from a girl between 5 and 17 years old with cystic fibrosis. The rearrangement joins TRBV20-1 to TRBJ1-2; D is unclear. The CDR3 sequence: CSARDRYGYTF. CDR3 nucleotides: TGCAGTGCTAGAGATCGATATGGCTACACCTTC.